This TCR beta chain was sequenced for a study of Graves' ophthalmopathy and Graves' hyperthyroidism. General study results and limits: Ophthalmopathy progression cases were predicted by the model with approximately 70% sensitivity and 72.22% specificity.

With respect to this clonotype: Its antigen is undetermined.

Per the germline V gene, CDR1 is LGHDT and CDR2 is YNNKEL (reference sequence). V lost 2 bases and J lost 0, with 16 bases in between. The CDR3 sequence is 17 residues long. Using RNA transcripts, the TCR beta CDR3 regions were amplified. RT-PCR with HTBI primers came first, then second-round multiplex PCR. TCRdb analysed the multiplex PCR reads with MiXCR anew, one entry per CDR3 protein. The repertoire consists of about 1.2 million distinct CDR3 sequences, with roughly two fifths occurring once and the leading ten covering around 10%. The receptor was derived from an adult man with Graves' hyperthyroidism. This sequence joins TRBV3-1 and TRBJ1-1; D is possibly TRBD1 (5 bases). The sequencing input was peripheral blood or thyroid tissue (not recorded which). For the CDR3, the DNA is TGTGCCAGCAGCCAACCAAGGGGACGGCAATTGAACACTGAAGCTTTCTTT. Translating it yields CASSQPRGRQLNTEAFF.